The entry below describes one T cell receptor beta chain. The antigen remains unidentified. The data originate from a study of T cell responses to AZD1222 COVID-19 vaccine. Study-wide findings and caveats: Reportedly, nearly half of unique spike TCRs recognized epitopes outside B.1.351/B.1.1.7 mutations. Dominant at 160-218 and 743-854, vaccine-associated CD4 TCRs also spanned spike. Breadth and depth of Spike-specific TCRs rose after two AZD1222 doses.

Sequenced by immunoSEQ multiplex PCR; TCRdb stores in-frame clones only, minus some. Of 150,000 to 200,000 clones listed, roughly 91% are singletons. With V trimmed by 6 bases and J by 3 bases, 11 bases remained unmatched. Germline CDR1 reads MNHEY; CDR2 reads SMNVEV (reference sequence). This CDR3 is built from 16 residues. Sample: peripheral blood, taken 28 days after the second dose of the MenACWY control vaccine. The source is an adult who received the MenACWY meningococcal vaccine as a control. The J gene is TRBJ2-7, the V gene TRBV27; 10 nucleotides match TRBD1. The CDR3 here is CASSLIFRDRGYEQYF. The DNA for the CDR3 is TGTGCCAGCAGCCTCATTTTCCGGGACAGGGGCTACGAGCAGTACTTC.